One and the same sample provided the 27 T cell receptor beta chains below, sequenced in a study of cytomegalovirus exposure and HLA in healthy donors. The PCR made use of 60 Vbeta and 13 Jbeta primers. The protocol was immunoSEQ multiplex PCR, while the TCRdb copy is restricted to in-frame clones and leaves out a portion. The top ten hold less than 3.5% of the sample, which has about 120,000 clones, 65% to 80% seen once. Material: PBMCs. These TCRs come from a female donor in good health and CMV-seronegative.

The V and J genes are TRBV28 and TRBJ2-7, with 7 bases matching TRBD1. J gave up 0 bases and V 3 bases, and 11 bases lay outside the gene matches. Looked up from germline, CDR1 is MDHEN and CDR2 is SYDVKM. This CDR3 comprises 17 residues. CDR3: CASSFPWTGLSSYEQYF. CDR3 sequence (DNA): TGTGCCAGCAGTTTTCCATGGACAGGACTGAGCTCCTACGAGCAGTACTTC.

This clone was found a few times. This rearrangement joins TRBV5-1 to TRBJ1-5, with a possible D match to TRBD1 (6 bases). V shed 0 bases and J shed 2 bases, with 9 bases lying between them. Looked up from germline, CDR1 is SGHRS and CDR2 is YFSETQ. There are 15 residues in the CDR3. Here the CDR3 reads CASSLAPGGNQPQHF. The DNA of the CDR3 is TGCGCCAGCAGCTTGGCGCCAGGGGGCAATCAGCCCCAGCATTTT.

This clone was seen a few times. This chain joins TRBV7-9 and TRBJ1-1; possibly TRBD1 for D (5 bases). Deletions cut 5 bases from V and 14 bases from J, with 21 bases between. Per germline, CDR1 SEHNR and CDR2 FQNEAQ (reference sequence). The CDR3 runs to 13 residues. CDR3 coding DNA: TGTGCCAGCAGCACCCCCCCAGGGACTGTTGCCTTCTTT. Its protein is CASSTPPGTVAFF.

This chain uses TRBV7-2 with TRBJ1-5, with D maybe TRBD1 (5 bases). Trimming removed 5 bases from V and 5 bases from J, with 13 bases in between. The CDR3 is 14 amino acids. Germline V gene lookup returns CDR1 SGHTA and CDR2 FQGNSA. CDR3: CASSPTWGDQPQHF. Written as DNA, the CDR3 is TGTGCCAGCAGCCCTACGTGGGGGGATCAGCCCCAGCATTTT.

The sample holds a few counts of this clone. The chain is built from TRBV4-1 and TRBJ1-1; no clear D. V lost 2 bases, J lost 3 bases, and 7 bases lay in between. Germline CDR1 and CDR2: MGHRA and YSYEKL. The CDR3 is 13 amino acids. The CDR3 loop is CASSQTGDTEAFF. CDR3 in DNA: TGCGCCAGCAGCCAAACCGGAGACACTGAAGCTTTCTTT.

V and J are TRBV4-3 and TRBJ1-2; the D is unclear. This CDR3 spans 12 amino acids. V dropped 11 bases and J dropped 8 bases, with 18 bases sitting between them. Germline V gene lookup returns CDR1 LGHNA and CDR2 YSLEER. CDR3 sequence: CASRPTGGGYTF. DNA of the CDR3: TGCGCCTCCCGGCCGACCGGAGGGGGCTACACCTTC.

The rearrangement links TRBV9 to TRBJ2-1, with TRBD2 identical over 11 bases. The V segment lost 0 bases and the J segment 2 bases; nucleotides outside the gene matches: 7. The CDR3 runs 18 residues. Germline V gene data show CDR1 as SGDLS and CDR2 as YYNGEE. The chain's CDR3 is CASSVGLAGGGPYNEQFF. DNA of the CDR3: TGTGCCAGCAGCGTAGGCCTAGCGGGGGGTGGTCCCTACAATGAGCAGTTCTTC.

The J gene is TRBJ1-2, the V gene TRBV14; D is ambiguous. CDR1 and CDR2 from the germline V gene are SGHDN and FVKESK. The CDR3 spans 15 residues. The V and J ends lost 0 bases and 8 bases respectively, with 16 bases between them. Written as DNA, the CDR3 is TGTGCCAGCAGCCAAGACTCGCGGGGTCCGCACGGCTACACCTTC. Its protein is CASSQDSRGPHGYTF.

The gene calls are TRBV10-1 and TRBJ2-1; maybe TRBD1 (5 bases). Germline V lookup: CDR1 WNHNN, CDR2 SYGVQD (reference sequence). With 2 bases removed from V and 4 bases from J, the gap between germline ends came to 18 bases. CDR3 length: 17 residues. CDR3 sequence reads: CASSEPGVSGRYNEQFF. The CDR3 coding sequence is TGCGCCAGCAGTGAGCCTGGCGTGTCAGGGCGGTACAATGAGCAGTTCTTC.

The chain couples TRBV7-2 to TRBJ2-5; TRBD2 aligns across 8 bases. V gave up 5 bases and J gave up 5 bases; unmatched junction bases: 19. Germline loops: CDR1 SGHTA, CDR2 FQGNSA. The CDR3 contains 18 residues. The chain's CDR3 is CASSTMSGSGARWETQYF. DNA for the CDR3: TGTGCCAGCAGCACCATGTCGGGTAGCGGGGCGCGGTGGGAGACCCAGTACTTC.

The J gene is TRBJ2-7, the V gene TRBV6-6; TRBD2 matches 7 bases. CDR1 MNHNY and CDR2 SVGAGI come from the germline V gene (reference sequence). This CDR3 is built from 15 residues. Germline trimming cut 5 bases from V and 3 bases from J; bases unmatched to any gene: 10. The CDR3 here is CASSPTSWGLYEQYF. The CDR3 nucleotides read TGTGCCAGCAGTCCGACTAGCTGGGGACTCTACGAGCAGTACTTC.

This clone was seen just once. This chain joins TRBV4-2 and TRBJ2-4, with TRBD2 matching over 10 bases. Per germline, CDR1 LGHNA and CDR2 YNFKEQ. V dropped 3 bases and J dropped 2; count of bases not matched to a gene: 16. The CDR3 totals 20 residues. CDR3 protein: CASSHQGGSGGQGTKNIQYF. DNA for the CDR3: TGTGCCAGCAGCCATCAGGGGGGTAGCGGGGGGCAAGGGACCAAAAACATTCAGTACTTC.

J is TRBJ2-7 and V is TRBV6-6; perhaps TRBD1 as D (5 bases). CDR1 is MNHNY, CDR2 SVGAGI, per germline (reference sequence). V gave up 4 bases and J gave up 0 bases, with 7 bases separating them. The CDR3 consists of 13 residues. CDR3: CASSFGASYEQYF. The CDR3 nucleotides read TGTGCCAGCAGTTTTGGGGCCTCCTACGAGCAGTACTTC.

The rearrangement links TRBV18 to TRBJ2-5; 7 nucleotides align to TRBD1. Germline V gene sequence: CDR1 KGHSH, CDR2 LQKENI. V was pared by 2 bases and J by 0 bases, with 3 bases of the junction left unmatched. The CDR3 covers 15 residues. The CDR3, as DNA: TGTGCCAGCTCACCATGGGGGACAGACCAAGAGACCCAGTACTTC. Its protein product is CASSPWGTDQETQYF.

In nucleotides, the CDR3 is TGTGCCACCAGCAGAGCAGGGGGTGGCTACACCTTC. It encodes CATSRAGGGYTF. The genes are TRBV15 and TRBJ1-2; 7 positions agree with TRBD1. V trimming: 1 base; J trimming: 7 bases; junction bases outside the gene matches: 0. CDR1 and CDR2 from the germline V gene are LNHNV and YYDKDF (reference sequence). The CDR3 contains 12 residues.

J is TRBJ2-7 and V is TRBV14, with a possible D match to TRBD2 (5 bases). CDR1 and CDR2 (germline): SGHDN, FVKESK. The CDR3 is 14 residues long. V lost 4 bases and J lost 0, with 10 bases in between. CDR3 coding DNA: TGTGCCAGCAGCCGAGGGTCCCACTCCTACGAGCAGTACTTC. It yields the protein CASSRGSHSYEQYF.

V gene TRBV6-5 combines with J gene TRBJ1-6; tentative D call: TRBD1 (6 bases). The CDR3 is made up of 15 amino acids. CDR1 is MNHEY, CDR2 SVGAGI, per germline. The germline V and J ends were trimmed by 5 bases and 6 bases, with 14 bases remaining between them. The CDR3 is CASSPTGPPNSPLHF. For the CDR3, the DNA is TGTGCCAGCAGTCCGACAGGTCCCCCTAATTCACCCCTCCACTTT.

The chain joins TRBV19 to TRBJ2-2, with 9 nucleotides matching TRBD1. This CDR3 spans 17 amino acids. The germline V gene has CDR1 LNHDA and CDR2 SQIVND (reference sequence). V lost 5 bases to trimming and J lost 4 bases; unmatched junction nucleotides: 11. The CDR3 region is CASSPFTQQGATGELFF. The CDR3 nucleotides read TGTGCCAGTAGTCCCTTCACCCAACAGGGGGCCACCGGGGAGCTGTTTTTT.

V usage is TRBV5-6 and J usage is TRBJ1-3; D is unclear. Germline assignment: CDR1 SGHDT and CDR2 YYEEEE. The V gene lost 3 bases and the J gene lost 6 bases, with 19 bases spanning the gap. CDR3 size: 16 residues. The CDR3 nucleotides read TGTGCCAGCAGCTCCTTCCGGGAGGCCGATGCAAACACCATATATTTT. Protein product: CASSSFREADANTIYF.

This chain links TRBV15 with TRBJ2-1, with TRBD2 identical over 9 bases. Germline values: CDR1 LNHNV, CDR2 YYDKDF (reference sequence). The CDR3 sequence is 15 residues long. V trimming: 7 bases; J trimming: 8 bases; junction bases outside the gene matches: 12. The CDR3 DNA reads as TGTGCCACCAACCCAGTGTCTAGCGGGGATCATGAGCAGTTCTTC. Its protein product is CATNPVSSGDHEQFF.

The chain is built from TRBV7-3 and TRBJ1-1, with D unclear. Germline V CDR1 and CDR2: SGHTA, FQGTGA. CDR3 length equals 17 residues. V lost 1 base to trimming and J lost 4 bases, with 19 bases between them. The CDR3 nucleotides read TGTGCCAGCAGCTTAAGTCCCTTTACTAGCATGACCACTGAAGCTTTCTTT. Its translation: CASSLSPFTSMTTEAFF.

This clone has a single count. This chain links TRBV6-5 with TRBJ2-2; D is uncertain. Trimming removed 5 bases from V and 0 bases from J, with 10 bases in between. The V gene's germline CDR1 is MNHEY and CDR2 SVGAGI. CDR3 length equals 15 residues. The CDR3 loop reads CASSLWRTNTGELFF. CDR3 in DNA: TGTGCCAGCAGTCTTTGGCGGACGAACACCGGGGAGCTGTTTTTT.

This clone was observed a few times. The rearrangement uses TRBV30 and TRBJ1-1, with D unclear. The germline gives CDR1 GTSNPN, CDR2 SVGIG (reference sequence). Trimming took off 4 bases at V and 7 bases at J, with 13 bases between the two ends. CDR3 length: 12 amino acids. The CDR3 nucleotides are TGTGCCTGGAAACTGGGCGCTGGTGAAGCTTTCTTT. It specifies CAWKLGAGEAFF.

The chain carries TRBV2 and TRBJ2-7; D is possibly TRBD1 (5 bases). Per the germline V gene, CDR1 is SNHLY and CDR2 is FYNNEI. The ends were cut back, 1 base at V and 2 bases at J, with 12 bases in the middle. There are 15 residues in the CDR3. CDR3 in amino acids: CASSEGSGITYEQYF. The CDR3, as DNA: TGTGCCAGCAGTGAAGGGTCAGGGATAACCTACGAGCAGTACTTC.

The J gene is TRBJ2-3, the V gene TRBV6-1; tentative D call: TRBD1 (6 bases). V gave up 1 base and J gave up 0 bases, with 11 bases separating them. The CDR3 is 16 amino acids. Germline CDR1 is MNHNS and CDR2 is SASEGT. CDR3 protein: CASSEGHRGSTDTQYF. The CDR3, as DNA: TGTGCCAGCAGTGAAGGGCATAGGGGGAGCACAGATACGCAGTATTTT.

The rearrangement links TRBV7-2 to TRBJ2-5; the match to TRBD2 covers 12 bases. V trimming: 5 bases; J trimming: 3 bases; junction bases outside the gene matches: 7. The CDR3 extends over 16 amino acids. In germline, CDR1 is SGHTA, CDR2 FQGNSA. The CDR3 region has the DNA TGTGCCAGCAGCAATTTGAGACTAGCGGGGGAAGAGACCCAGTACTTC. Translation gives CASSNLRLAGEETQYF.

This CDR3 reads CASSMIQAETQYF. DNA for the CDR3: TGTGCCAGTAGTATGATCCAGGCAGAGACCCAGTACTTC. The chain recombines TRBV19 with TRBJ2-5, with no clear D. This CDR3 is built from 13 residues. The germline V gene has CDR1 LNHDA and CDR2 SQIVND (reference sequence). Trimming removed 3 bases at V and 4 bases at J, with 9 bases between.